This TCR beta chain was sequenced in a study of PD-1 blockade in classical Hodgkin lymphoma. Study-wide background: Patients in the cohort were put on intravenous nivolumab, 3 mg/kg every 2 weeks.

The repertoire was sequenced with immunoSEQ multiplex PCR; TCRdb's copy has only in-frame clones and lacks some. The table includes approximately 89,000 clones, 75% to 90% detected once. The V segment lost 4 bases and the J segment 7 bases; nucleotides outside the gene matches: 15. Germline CDR1 reads SGHRS; CDR2 reads YFSETQ. The CDR3 length is 16 residues. The patients all showed relapse after autologous stem cell transplantation, while their brentuximab vedotin exposure varied. About this clone itself: What it binds is unknown.

Points from the study as a whole: Researchers reported that CD4+ TCR diversity, though not CD8+, rose significantly by C4D1. Newly diagnosed patients reportedly had lower baseline TCR diversity than healthy donors.

The starting material was peripheral blood mononuclear cells (PBMCs), obtained at baseline. The sequence derives from a human donor with classical Hodgkin lymphoma. The chain employs TRBV5-1 and TRBJ2-7, with 9 bases lining up with TRBD1. The CDR3 sequence is CASSGRTGALTGEQYF. CDR3 nucleotide sequence: TGCGCCAGCAGCGGGCGGACAGGGGCTCTCACTGGGGAGCAGTACTTC.